A single count supports the clone carrying this T cell receptor (beta chain). This sequence is one base from a far larger clone and is likely a read error. This CDR3 is also generated by other DNA sequences in the sample. For each subset, genomic DNA was distributed in equal portions over several immunoSEQ plates. In the original processing: ImmunoSEQ junction-only sequences lacked quality scores, so their filtering differed. Data came from immunoSEQ multiplex PCR; TCRdb stores just in-frame clones and leaves some out. V and J calls and clone size are as listed in that table; D and trimming were resolved from the DNA. Seen here are fewer than 600,000 clones, more than 75% observed once, and the top ten hold around 14%. These data are taken from a study of shared clonotypes between healthy human individuals. There are 15 residues in the CDR3. Germline CDR1 is SNHLY and CDR2 is FYNNEI.

The genes are TRBV2 and TRBJ1-2; 12 nucleotides agree with TRBD1. The sequence came from a woman aged 40-49 years in good health. Some clones in this sample may be carry-over from other donors' samples. Sequenced: PBMCs. The CDR3 reads CASRRDRGLIYGYTF. The DNA of the CDR3 is TGTGCCAGCAGGCGGGACAGGGGGCTCATCTATGGTTACACCTTC.